This T cell receptor (beta chain) comes out of a study of blood T cell repertoires in COVID-19. Overall study context: Acute and convalescent COVID-19 samples came from the United States, Italy and Spain. T cells, B-cell-depleted T cells, or PBMCs provided the cDNA or gDNA that served as material.

V lost 4 bases and J 5 bases, leaving 19 bases between the germline ends. There are 15 residues in the CDR3. Germline V gene data show CDR1 as SGDLS and CDR2 as YYNGEE. In the original analysis: Estimates of nucleated cell counts were drawn from the amplification of reference gene primers. The assay was immunoSEQ multiplex PCR, and TCRdb's table has in-frame clones only and misses some. D and trimming were read from the DNA, whereas the V and J calls and clone size are those reported in that table. Of 95,000 to 150,000 clones in the sample, 86% are singletons; the top ten hold about 4.5%. The receptor comes from a middle-aged man with acute or convalescent COVID-19. Source material: peripheral blood. The J gene is TRBJ2-7, the V gene TRBV9; a weak D match, TRBD2 (5 bases). This chain's CDR3 is CASSTPGPAGHEQYF. DNA of the CDR3: TGTGCCAGCAGCACCCCGGGCCCCGCGGGCCACGAGCAGTACTTC.